This T cell receptor (beta chain) was sequenced during a study of blood T cell repertoires in COVID-19. V was cut by 2 bases and J by 4 bases, with 14 bases left in between. CDR1 and CDR2 from the germline V gene are MNHEY and SMNVEV (reference sequence). The CDR3 has 15 amino acids. The table came from immunoSEQ multiplex PCR; TCRdb's copy has only in-frame clones and leaves some out. Of about 310,000 clones detected, around nine tenths appear once; the ten largest clones hold 1%. This clonotype was sampled from a man in his fifties with active or convalescent COVID-19. The sample taken for sequencing was peripheral blood. The chain has TRBV27 and TRBJ1-2; a weak D match, TRBD1 (6 bases). The CDR3 loop is CASSLNGGQAYGYTF. The CDR3 DNA reads TGTGCCAGCAGTTTAAACGGGGGGCAAGCCTATGGCTACACCTTC.